These 27 T cell receptor beta chains share one sample of origin, sequenced in a study of early T cells in non-severe SARS-CoV-2 infection. TCRdb reprocessed the 5' RACE reads with MiXCR, giving one entry per CDR3 protein. The table includes approximately 67,000 distinct CDR3 sequences, less than 9.5% detected once. Sequenced sample: whole blood. These receptors came from an adult who was a healthcare worker with PCR-confirmed SARS-CoV-2 infection or an uninfected control (not recorded which).

This clonotype appeared many times. This chain connects TRBV27 to TRBJ1-2; D perhaps matches TRBD1 (5 bases). The CDR3 spans 15 residues. V lost 0 bases and J lost 2, with 10 bases in between. Germline values: CDR1 MNHEY, CDR2 SMNVEV (reference sequence). The CDR3 nucleotides read TGTGCCAGCAGTTTATCGTTAGGGGCGAACTATGGCTACACCTTC. It is translated as CASSLSLGANYGYTF.

This sequence joins TRBV20-1 and TRBJ1-4, with TRBD1 matching 9 bases. CDR3 length: 16 residues. Germline V gene sequence: CDR1 DFQATT, CDR2 SNEGSKA (reference sequence). V was pared by 3 bases and J by 5 bases, with 10 bases of the junction left unmatched. CDR3 residues: CSASRGEQGANEKLFF. The DNA for the CDR3 is TGCAGTGCTAGTAGAGGGGAACAGGGGGCCAATGAAAAACTGTTTTTT.

This chain connects TRBV5-1 to TRBJ2-4; D gene uncertain. Germline V lookup: CDR1 SGHRS, CDR2 YFSETQ. V was clipped by 0 bases and J by 0 bases, with 7 bases between them. CDR3 length: 15 amino acids. The CDR3 DNA is TGCGCCAGCAGCTTGGACCTGTCAGCCAAAAACATTCAGTACTTC. It yields the protein CASSLDLSAKNIQYF.

This clonotype has at least ten counts. The V call is TRBV15, the J call TRBJ1-4; D perhaps matches TRBD1 (5 bases). Germline V gives CDR1 LNHNV, CDR2 YYDKDF (reference sequence). The V and J ends lost 0 bases and 5 bases respectively, with 10 bases between them. This CDR3 is built from 15 residues. The CDR3 loop is CATSRDGGPNEKLFF. Written as DNA, the CDR3 is TGTGCCACCAGCAGAGATGGGGGTCCCAATGAAAAACTGTTTTTT.

This clonotype was detected a few times. The chain has TRBV20-1 and TRBJ1-6; 11 nucleotides agree with TRBD1. The CDR3 is made up of 17 amino acids. V lost 5 bases and J lost 10; bases outside the gene matches: 16. Germline V gene data show CDR1 as DFQATT and CDR2 as SNEGSKA (reference sequence). DNA of the CDR3: TGCAGTGCTCTAGACACGGGACAGGGGGTGCTAGGGTCACCCCTCCACTTT. Protein product: CSALDTGQGVLGSPLHF.

The sample holds many counts of this clonotype. The chain has TRBV2 and TRBJ2-7, with TRBD2 identical over 13 bases. Germline CDR1 SNHLY, CDR2 FYNNEI. Trimming at V came to 11 bases and at J to 3 bases, leaving 7 bases not matched to a gene. The CDR3 has 14 amino acids. The CDR3 here is CAGGGLAGHYEQYF. Here the CDR3 DNA reads TGTGCCGGTGGGGGACTAGCGGGACACTACGAGCAGTACTTC. The whole variable domain, remainder taken from reference TRBV2 and TRBJ2-7, is EPEVTQTPSHQVTQMGQEVILRCVPISNHLYFYWYRQILGQKVEFLVSFYNNEISEKSEIFDDQFSVERPDGSNFTLKIRSTKLEDSAMYFCAGGGLAGHYEQYFGPGTRLTVT.

This clonotype was recorded many times. The chain links TRBV7-2 to TRBJ2-7; 13 bases agree with TRBD2. The germline CDR1 and CDR2 sequences are SGHTA and FQGNSA. Losses at the gene ends were 5 bases for V and 6 bases for J; bases not matched to a gene: 7. The CDR3 length is 15 residues. The DNA of the CDR3 is TGTGCCAGCAGCCGTGTTGGGACTAGCGGGGCCGAGCAGTACTTC. Protein sequence: CASSRVGTSGAEQYF.

This clonotype came up many times. The chain is built from TRBV21-1 and TRBJ1-2; the D call in the table, TRBD1, was not verified against the DNA. TRBV21-1 is an annotated pseudogene. The CDR3 is made up of 17 amino acids. This CDR3 is CASSKRGAQPLCYGYTF. The DNA for the CDR3 is TGTGCCAGCAGCAAACGAGGGGCACAGCCTCTTTGCTATGGCTACACCTTC.

At least ten counts were recorded for this clonotype. The V and J genes are TRBV20-1 and TRBJ2-5; D gene ambiguous. The CDR3 contains 11 residues. Between the trimmed V and J ends, which lost 2 bases and 2 bases, there was a span of 3 bases. Per the germline V gene, CDR1 is DFQATT and CDR2 is SNEGSKA (reference sequence). The CDR3 region has the DNA TGCAGTGCTAGACAACAAGAGACCCAGTACTTC. Encoded protein: CSARQQETQYF.

J is TRBJ2-2 and V is TRBV7-3; no clear D. The CDR3 is made up of 16 amino acids. CDR1 is SGHTA, CDR2 FQGTGA, per germline. Trimming shortened V by 3 bases and J by 4 bases, and 15 bases separated the two germline ends. CDR3 region: CASSFKGDAGTGELFF. CDR3 in DNA: TGTGCCAGCAGCTTCAAGGGCGACGCAGGCACCGGGGAGCTGTTTTTT.

The CDR3: CASSPQGADTQYF. The CDR3 coding sequence is TGTGCCAGCAGTCCACAGGGCGCAGATACGCAGTATTTT. This chain connects TRBV28 to TRBJ2-3; TRBD1 might be the D (6 bases). Per germline, CDR1 MDHEN and CDR2 SYDVKM. The CDR3 is 13 amino acids. V was clipped by 5 bases and J by 4 bases, with 10 bases between them. Looking up the rest from reference TRBV28 and TRBJ2-3 gives the full variable domain: DVKVTQSSRYLVKRTGEKVFLECVQDMDHENMFWYRQDPGLGLRLIYFSYDVKMKEKGDIPEGYSVSREKKERFSLILESASTNQTSMYLCASSPQGADTQYFGPGTRLTVL.

There are a few counts of this clonotype. In DNA, the CDR3 is TGTGCCAGCAGCTTAAAAGGGGGCGAGGACTATGGCTACACCTTC. It specifies CASSLKGGEDYGYTF. V gene TRBV7-3 combines with J gene TRBJ1-2; TRBD1 agrees at 7 bases. Looked up from germline, CDR1 is SGHTA and CDR2 is FQGTGA. The junction had 5 bases not matched to a gene; V was cut back by 1 base and J by 3 bases. The CDR3 has 15 residues. Supplemented by reference TRBV7-3 and TRBJ1-2, the full variable domain reads GAGVSQTPSNKVTEKGKYVELRCDPISGHTALYWYRQSLGQGPEFLIYFQGTGAADDSGLPNDRFFAVRPEGSVSTLKIQRTERGDSAVYLCASSLKGGEDYGYTFGSGTRLTVV.

This clonotype was picked up many times. The chain recombines TRBV6-5 with TRBJ2-3; D not resolved. This CDR3 is 15 amino acids long. V lost 5 bases, J lost 3 bases, and 15 bases lay in between. CDR1 and CDR2 from the germline V gene are MNHEY and SVGAGI. Here the CDR3 reads CASSRSRVGTDTQYF. DNA for the CDR3: TGTGCCAGCAGTCGCAGTCGGGTTGGGACAGATACGCAGTATTTT.

The chain recombines TRBV12-3 or TRBV12-4 with TRBJ1-1, with a possible D match to TRBD1 (5 bases). The CDR3 spans 11 residues. With 3 bases removed from V and 8 bases from J, the gap between germline ends came to 7 bases. As DNA, the CDR3 is TGTGCCAGCAGTTTGGAGGGGGAAGCTTTCTTT. Its translation: CASSLEGEAFF.

This CDR3 reads CASSFRNSNQPQHF. The CDR3 DNA is TGTGCCAGCAGCTTTAGGAATAGCAATCAGCCCCAGCATTTT. The chain joins TRBV5-4 to TRBJ1-5; D is uncertain. The CDR3 length is 14 residues. Germline CDR1 is SGHNT and CDR2 is YYREEE (reference sequence). Trimming shortened V by 2 bases and J by 0 bases, and 6 bases separated the two germline ends. Together with reference TRBV5-4 and TRBJ1-5, the CDR3 gives the full variable domain: ETGVTQSPTHLIKTRGQQVTLRCSSQSGHNTVSWYQQALGQGPQFIFQYYREEENGRGNFPPRFSGLQFPNYSSELNVNALELDDSALYLCASSFRNSNQPQHFGDGTRLSIL.

This clonotype was found many times. Relative to the germline gene, one junction end is altered; a read error may explain this. This chain links TRBV29-1 with TRBJ2-3; TRBD2 matches 13 bases. The CDR3 spans 15 residues. The V gene's germline CDR1 is SQVTM and CDR2 ANQGSEA. CDR3: CSVEGTSGATDTQYF. Here the CDR3 DNA reads TGCAGCGTCGAAGGGACTAGCGGGGCCACAGATACGCAGTATTTT.

This clonotype was seen at least ten times. The chain joins TRBV7-2 to TRBJ2-7; D perhaps matches TRBD2 (5 bases). CDR1 SGHTA and CDR2 FQGNSA come from the germline V gene. CDR3 length: 13 residues. The ends were cut back, 4 bases at V and 3 bases at J, with 10 bases in the middle. CDR3 region: CASSYTSIYEQYF. The CDR3 DNA follows: TGTGCCAGCAGCTACACTAGTATCTACGAGCAGTACTTC.

This clonotype has a handful of counts. The V and J genes are TRBV9 and TRBJ2-3; 8 bases are shared with TRBD2. Trimming took 3 bases from V and 4 from J; bases not matched to a gene: 7. Per germline, CDR1 SGDLS and CDR2 YYNGEE. The CDR3 contains 15 residues. The CDR3 nucleotides are TGTGCCAGCAGCGCAAGCGGGAGCTCGTCAGATACGCAGTATTTT. This codes for CASSASGSSSDTQYF.

CDR3 sequence reads: CASSRGSSGTEAFF. CDR3 coding DNA: TGTGCCAGCAGCCGCGGGAGTTCCGGCACTGAAGCTTTCTTT. The chain couples TRBV11-3 to TRBJ1-1; no reliable D call. This CDR3 region has 14 residues. Germline V gene sequence: CDR1 SGHNT, CDR2 YENEEA. Trimming left V 5 bases short and J 4 bases short, with 14 bases between.

The chain couples TRBV29-1 to TRBJ2-1; 7 bases are a match to TRBD2. Per germline, CDR1 SQVTM and CDR2 ANQGSEA. V was clipped by 4 bases and J by 2 bases; unmatched bases: 2. CDR3 length equals 13 residues. CDR3 sequence reads: CSVVGRAYNEQFF. The DNA for the CDR3 is TGCAGCGTTGTTGGGAGGGCCTACAATGAGCAGTTCTTC.

This clonotype was counted between two and nine times. The chain couples TRBV11-2 to TRBJ2-1; no definite D call. The ends were cut back, 4 bases at V and 4 bases at J, with 14 bases in the middle. Germline V gene sequence: CDR1 SGHAT, CDR2 FQNNGV. CDR3 length: 15 residues. As DNA, the CDR3 is TGTGCCAGCAGCTCCCGGGTCTCAAAATACAATGAGCAGTTCTTC. It codes for CASSSRVSKYNEQFF.

The table lists this clonotype with many counts. The J gene is TRBJ2-1, the V gene TRBV29-1, with 7 bases identical to TRBD1. The J segment lost 2 bases and the V segment lost 6 bases, leaving 10 bases of the junction unmatched. The germline CDR1 and CDR2 sequences are SQVTM and ANQGSEA. The length of the CDR3 is 15 residues. CDR3 nucleotide sequence: TGCAGCGTCTTAACGACAGGGTCCGCCTACAATGAGCAGTTCTTC. Its protein is CSVLTTGSAYNEQFF.

In this sample, this clonotype turned up many times. This chain links TRBV19 with TRBJ2-7, with 9 bases identical to TRBD1. This CDR3 has 14 residues. CDR1 LNHDA and CDR2 SQIVND come from the germline V gene (reference sequence). V dropped 3 bases and J dropped 5; count of bases not matched to a gene: 5. The chain's CDR3 is CASSMGQGVDEQYF. The CDR3, as DNA: TGTGCCAGTAGTATGGGACAGGGTGTGGACGAGCAGTACTTC. The full variable domain, rest sourced from reference TRBV19 and TRBJ2-7, is DGGITQSPKYLFRKEGQNVTLSCEQNLNHDAMYWYRQDPGQGLRLIYYSQIVNDFQKGDIAEGYSVSREKKESFPLTVTSAQKNPTAFYLCASSMGQGVDEQYFGPGTRLTVT.

This chain links TRBV28 with TRBJ1-1; D is perhaps TRBD1 (5 bases). Trimming took off 3 bases at V and 2 bases at J, with 13 bases between the two ends. Germline CDR1 is MDHEN and CDR2 is SYDVKM. This CDR3 is 15 amino acids long. Here the CDR3 DNA reads TGTGCCAGCAGTTTTCGGGGCGCGGGAAACACTGAAGCTTTCTTT. Translating gives CASSFRGAGNTEAFF.

The sample holds a few counts of this clonotype. The V and J genes are TRBV2 and TRBJ2-7, with 10 bases that match TRBD2. This CDR3 has 15 amino acids. The J segment lost 4 bases and the V segment lost 5 bases, leaving 8 bases of the junction unmatched. Germline V lookup: CDR1 SNHLY, CDR2 FYNNEI. The CDR3 DNA reads TGTGCCAGCAGTCCTGGACTAGCGGTGGAGTACGAGCAGTACTTC. This sequence encodes CASSPGLAVEYEQYF.

This clonotype was counted many times. The CDR3 region has the DNA TGCAGCGTCGGCGGGGCCGGGGGGCAGGAAGCTTTCTTT. This codes for CSVGGAGGQEAFF. The chain is built from TRBV29-1 and TRBJ1-1, with a weak D call TRBD1 (6 bases). Germline V gives CDR1 SQVTM, CDR2 ANQGSEA. The CDR3 is 13 residues long. V gave up 6 bases and J gave up 8 bases, with 19 bases separating them.

This clonotype has at least ten counts. This sequence joins TRBV5-1 and TRBJ1-1; 9 bases map to TRBD1. Germline V gene data show CDR1 as SGHRS and CDR2 as YFSETQ. The CDR3 has 13 amino acids. V lost 0 bases to trimming and J lost 8 bases; unmatched junction nucleotides: 2. Written as DNA, the CDR3 is TGCGCCAGCAGCTTGGCCGGGACAGGGGAAGCTTTCTTT. Translated: CASSLAGTGEAFF.